Listed below are T cell receptor beta chains from one sample, sequenced in a study of control samples from healthy donors and cancer patients. This table comes from immunoSEQ multiplex PCR, and its TCRdb copy is limited to in-frame clones, with some not included. The data show about 130,000 clones, 90% seen once. Sequenced input: blood. The receptors here all came from a man between 18 and 35 years old in good health. CDR3s include the opening cysteine and the closing phenylalanine or tryptophan. A D gene is named only where the DNA matches it firmly. Expanded clones get a size class; other rows say once, few or many, or leave the size out.

V,size,J,D,CDR3,DNA
TRBV28,-,TRBJ2-7,-,CASSSLVYEQYF,TGTGCCAGCAGTTCCCTCGTTTACGAGCAGTACTTC
TRBV27,-,TRBJ2-3,-,CASSPQAADTQYF,TGTGCCAGCAGTCCGCAGGCGGCAGATACGCAGTATTTT
TRBV9,-,TRBJ1-5,-,CASSGPGGFGQPQHF,TGTGCCAGCAGCGGCCCTGGGGGGTTTGGTCAGCCCCAGCATTTT
TRBV7-7,-,TRBJ2-1,-,CASSLGGSNEQFF,TGTGCTAGCAGCTTAGGGGGGTCCAATGAGCAGTTCTTC
TRBV2,-,TRBJ2-7,TRBD1,CASIGDRGEQYF,TGTGCCAGCATAGGGGACAGGGGCGAGCAGTACTTC
TRBV25-1,once,TRBJ2-5,TRBD2,CASSENGLAGGGETQYF,TGTGCCAGCAGTGAAAATGGGCTAGCGGGAGGAGGAGAGACCCAGTACTTC
TRBV3-1/TRBV3-2,-,TRBJ1-4,TRBD1,CASSSRQGLEKLFF,TGTGCCAGCAGCTCCCGACAGGGCCTAGAAAAACTGTTTTTT
TRBV5-6,-,TRBJ1-6,TRBD1,CASSLDREGVDSPLHF,TGTGCCAGCAGCCTGGACAGGGAGGGGGTAGATTCACCCCTCCACTTT
TRBV7-2,-,TRBJ2-2,-,CASSTLLDTGELFF,TGTGCCAGCAGCACACTATTGGACACCGGGGAGCTGTTTTTT
TRBV5-6,-,TRBJ1-2,TRBD1,CASSYGDRMGNYGYTF,TGTGCCAGCAGCTACGGGGACAGGATGGGGAACTATGGCTACACCTTC
TRBV19,-,TRBJ2-1,TRBD1,CASSIDQGARYNEQFF,TGTGCCAGTAGTATAGATCAGGGGGCTCGGTACAATGAGCAGTTCTTC
TRBV19,-,TRBJ2-3,-,CASSIWQENTDTQYF,TGTGCCAGTAGTATCTGGCAGGAGAACACAGATACGCAGTATTTT
TRBV14,-,TRBJ2-3,-,CASSQVGGVSDTQYF,TGTGCCAGCAGCCAAGTTGGAGGGGTGTCAGATACGCAGTATTTT
TRBV5-1,-,TRBJ2-7,TRBD1,CASSLYRGSNEQYF,TGCGCCAGCAGCTTATACAGGGGATCGAACGAGCAGTACTTC
TRBV2,-,TRBJ1-5,-,CASSRDSPGSNQPQHF,TGTGCCAGCAGCCGGGACTCCCCGGGGAGCAATCAGCCCCAGCATTTT
TRBV5-1,-,TRBJ2-1,TRBD1,CASTPGDRVRDEQFF,TGCGCCAGCACCCCGGGGGACAGGGTGAGAGATGAGCAGTTCTTC
TRBV7-9,-,TRBJ1-2,-,CASSFWGNYGYTF,TGTGCCAGCAGCTTTTGGGGCAACTATGGCTACACCTTC
TRBV4-1,once,TRBJ2-1,TRBD2,CASSQEGGRADEQFF,TGCGCCAGCAGCCAAGAAGGTGGGAGGGCCGATGAGCAGTTCTTC
TRBV12-5,-,TRBJ2-3,TRBD1,CASGWTGQDRTDTQYF,TGTGCTAGTGGATGGACAGGGCAGGACCGCACAGATACGCAGTATTTT
TRBV3-1/TRBV3-2,-,TRBJ2-5,TRBD2,CASSQGGVWAQYF,TGTGCCAGCAGCCAGGGGGGGGTTTGGGCCCAGTACTTC
TRBV7-6,-,TRBJ2-2,-,CASSLASGRDTGELFF,TGTGCCAGCAGCTTAGCGAGCGGCCGGGACACCGGGGAGCTGTTTTTT
TRBV7-8,once,TRBJ1-2,-,CASSPDMSYGYTF,TGTGCCAGCAGCCCAGACATGAGTTATGGCTACACCTTC
TRBV21-1,-,TRBJ2-5,-,CASTPGEREDQETQYF,TGTGCCAGCACCCCCGGAGAGAGGGAGGACCAAGAGACCCAGTACTTC
TRBV7-2,few,TRBJ2-5,-,CASSVTGSVETQYF,TGTGCCAGCAGCGTAACAGGATCGGTAGAGACCCAGTACTTC
TRBV27,few,TRBJ1-5,TRBD1,CASSPSGGGQPQHF,TGTGCCAGCAGTCCCTCAGGGGGCGGCCAGCCCCAGCATTTT
TRBV6-5,-,TRBJ2-1,TRBD1,CASSLGTGDEQFF,TGTGCCAGCAGCCTCGGGACAGGGGATGAGCAGTTCTTC
TRBV4-3,-,TRBJ1-5,-,CASSQDYSPNQPQHF,TGCGCCAGCAGCCAAGACTACAGTCCGAATCAGCCCCAGCATTTT
TRBV6-4,-,TRBJ2-1,TRBD1,CASRGGTGDYNEQFF,TGTGCCAGCAGGGGGGGGACAGGGGACTACAATGAGCAGTTCTTC
TRBV9,-,TRBJ2-1,-,CASSVGGTTYNEQFF,TGTGCCAGCAGCGTAGGTGGGACAACCTACAATGAGCAGTTCTTC
TRBV9,once,TRBJ2-7,-,CASSPRQSSYEQYF,TGTGCCAGCAGCCCAAGACAGAGCTCCTACGAGCAGTACTTC
TRBV3-1/TRBV3-2,-,TRBJ1-1,-,CASSPDRTDTEAFF,TGTGCCAGCAGCCCAGACAGGACAGACACTGAAGCTTTCTTT
TRBV19,few,TRBJ2-6,-,CASSRIQGTGANVLTF,TGTGCCAGTAGCAGGATCCAGGGGACTGGGGCCAACGTCCTGACTTTC
TRBV4-1,-,TRBJ1-3,-,CASSQEGGNTIYF,TGCGCCAGCAGCCAAGAAGGTGGAAACACCATATATTTT
TRBV28,-,TRBJ2-1,TRBD2,CASTPLLAGVNEQFF,TGTGCCAGCACCCCCCTCCTAGCGGGAGTCAATGAGCAGTTCTTC
TRBV7-2,-,TRBJ2-3,TRBD2,CASSPTPRGGLRSTDTQYF,TGTGCCAGCAGCCCTACACCGCGGGGGGGCCTGAGGTCCACAGATACGCAGTATTTT
TRBV6-2/TRBV6-3,-,TRBJ2-5,-,CASSRAPETQYF,TGTGCCAGCAGTAGGGCCCCAGAGACCCAGTACTTC
TRBV4-3,-,TRBJ2-1,-,CASSQYDRTAYNEQFF,TGCGCCAGCAGCCAGTATGATAGGACAGCCTACAATGAGCAGTTCTTC
TRBV30,-,TRBJ1-6,-,CAWTGFSSYNSPLHF,TGTGCCTGGACGGGGTTTAGCTCCTATAATTCACCCCTCCACTTT